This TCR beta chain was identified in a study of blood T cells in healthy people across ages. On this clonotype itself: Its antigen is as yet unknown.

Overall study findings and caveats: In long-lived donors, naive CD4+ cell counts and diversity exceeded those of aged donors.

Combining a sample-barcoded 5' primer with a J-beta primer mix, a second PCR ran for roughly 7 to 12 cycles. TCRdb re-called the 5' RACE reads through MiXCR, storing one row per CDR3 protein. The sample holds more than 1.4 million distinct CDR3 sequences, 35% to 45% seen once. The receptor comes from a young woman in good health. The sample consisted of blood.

CDR3 region: CASSQDTVRSGANVLTF. As DNA, the CDR3 is TGCGCCAGCAGCCAAGATACAGTCCGCTCTGGGGCCAACGTCCTGACTTTC. The genes are TRBV4-1 and TRBJ2-6; D ambiguous. V lost 0 bases, J lost 0 bases, and 9 bases lay in between. Looked up from germline, CDR1 is MGHRA and CDR2 is YSYEKL. The CDR3 totals 17 residues.